The clone carrying this TCR beta chain was counted between two and nine times. This entry comes from a study of cytomegalovirus exposure and HLA in healthy donors. This CDR3 spans 15 amino acids. Trimming pared 4 bases from V and 9 bases from J, leaving 20 bases between. In germline, CDR1 is SGDLS, CDR2 YYNGEE. A multiplex PCR was run with 60 Vbeta primers and 13 Jbeta primers. Libraries were prepared by immunoSEQ multiplex PCR; TCRdb keeps only in-frame clonotypes and omits some of them. This sample carries roughly 180,000 clones, about 9% of them seen once, and the ten largest clones take 1% to 1.5%.

Sequencing was done on a sample of PBMCs. The sequence was obtained from a woman aged 25 to 39 in good health and CMV-seropositive. The chain couples TRBV9 to TRBJ2-1; D may be TRBD2 (6 bases). DNA of the CDR3: TGTGCCAGCAGCCCCCCAGGGAGGTCGTGGGCTGAGCAGTTCTTC. Residues: CASSPPGRSWAEQFF.